The sequence of this T cell receptor (beta chain) was determined in a study of blood T cell repertoires in COVID-19. The length of the CDR3 is 15 residues. In germline, CDR1 is SGHTA, CDR2 FQGNSA. J lost 3 bases, V lost 5 bases, and 2 bases had no gene match. Some clones are missing from TCRdb's copy, which holds only in-frame ones; the method was immunoSEQ multiplex PCR. The sample lists some 150,000 clones, 88% occurring once. The TCR was taken from a woman in her seventies with acute or convalescent COVID-19. The rearrangement links TRBV7-2 to TRBJ1-6, with TRBD1 identical over 9 bases. The sequenced material came from peripheral blood. The CDR3 DNA sequence: TGTGCCAGCAGCCTGACAGGGGGCTATAATTCACCCCTCCACTTT. Its translation: CASSLTGGYNSPLHF.